The source of this T cell receptor beta chain is a study of blood T cells in healthy people across ages. Background on the study: With template switching, about one barcoded beta molecule was captured per two T cells.

Primed by a sample-barcoded 5' primer and a J-beta primer mix, a second PCR proceeded for about 7 to 11 cycles. In TCRdb, the 5' RACE reads were re-called with MiXCR into one record per CDR3 protein. The table has 1,500,000 or so distinct CDR3 sequences, approximately 63% seen once. Whenever a sample was processed, at least 6.5 million PBMCs were isolated. Findings and caveats of the study: Possibly confounding the expanded clonotype changes was the fact that donor CMV status was unknown.

This clonotype occurred a few times. Its target is unknown. The source material was blood. This receptor was identified in a man aged 18 to 35 in good health.

CDR3 amino acids: CAIGTSHLDEQFF. CDR3 sequence (DNA): TGTGCCATCGGGACTAGCCATCTGGATGAGCAGTTCTTC. The chain links TRBV2 to TRBJ2-1, with 9 positions matching TRBD2. The germline V gene has CDR1 SNHLY and CDR2 FYNNEI. CDR3 length: 13 residues. The trim removed 10 bases at V and 8 bases at J, leaving 9 bases unmatched.